This T cell receptor beta chain was retrieved from a study of CD4+ T cells in melanoma. Findings and caveats of the study: Neoantigen-specific CD4+ T cells in melanoma reportedly had diverse differentiation states.

V shed 0 bases and J 4 bases; nucleotides not matched to a gene: 6. The germline V gene encodes CDR1 LNHNV and CDR2 YYDKDF (reference sequence). This CDR3 region has 16 residues. Clones were read by immunoSEQ multiplex PCR, and TCRdb kept only the in-frame ones, dropping some. The top ten clones hold approximately 12% of a sample with around 15,000 clones, roughly 76% of them seen once. A note on this clone: Its antigen is as yet unknown.

This receptor was identified in a human donor with melanoma. The sequencing input was cells from a culture (not recorded whether cultured in vitro). The chain is built from TRBV15 and TRBJ2-1; 7 positions match TRBD1. The CDR3 loop reads CATSRDYATGYNEQFF. The CDR3 DNA follows: TGTGCCACCAGCAGAGATTATGCGACAGGGTACAATGAGCAGTTCTTC.